Below, 24 T cell receptor beta chains from the same sample are listed, as sequenced in a study of T cell changes during pregnancy in multiple sclerosis. TCRdb's table, derived via immunoSEQ multiplex PCR, lists solely in-frame clones and lacks some. The sample contains over 40,000 clones, 75% to 90% of which appear only once. The sample in question was peripheral blood, obtained in the first trimester of pregnancy. These receptors were obtained from a female donor in good health, enrolled as a control in a pregnancy study.

This clone was seen just once. V gene TRBV7-6 combines with J gene TRBJ2-7, with 11 nucleotides matching TRBD2. Per germline, CDR1 SGHVS and CDR2 FNYEAQ. The CDR3 is 13 residues long. V lost 10 bases and J lost 6; bases outside the gene matches: 8. CDR3 protein: CATLPGTSGEQYF. The CDR3 DNA reads TGTGCCACCTTACCCGGGACTAGCGGCGAGCAGTACTTC. Looking up the rest from reference TRBV7-6 and TRBJ2-7 gives the full variable domain: GAGVSQSPRYKVTKRGQDVALRCDPISGHVSLYWYRQALGQGPEFLTYFNYEAQQDKSGLPNDRFSAERPEGSISTLTIQRTEQRDSAMYRCATLPGTSGEQYFGPGTRLTVT.

This chain links TRBV5-1 with TRBJ2-4; 7 bases are shared with TRBD1. V was clipped by 0 bases and J by 6 bases; unmatched bases: 12. From germline, CDR1 is SGHRS and CDR2 YFSETQ. This CDR3 contains 17 residues. CDR3 region: CASSLGVQGTNRNIQYF. The CDR3 coding sequence is TGCGCCAGCAGCTTGGGGGTACAGGGGACCAACAGAAACATTCAGTACTTC.

The chain has TRBV29-1 and TRBJ2-1, with 7 nucleotides matching TRBD1. Germline V gene data show CDR1 as SQVTM and CDR2 as ANQGSEA. The CDR3 has 12 amino acids. The V and J ends lost 6 bases and 6 bases, in that order; junction bases with no gene match: 5. The CDR3 sequence is CSVATGSNEQFF. The DNA for the CDR3 is TGCAGCGTAGCGACAGGGAGCAATGAGCAGTTCTTC.

J is TRBJ1-2 and V is TRBV4-2; D unresolved. CDR3 length: 17 residues. Germline CDR1 is LGHNA and CDR2 is YNFKEQ. V was pared by 0 bases and J by 5 bases, with 19 bases between. CDR3 region: CASSQDGSVRGLYGYTF. CDR3 bases: TGTGCCAGCAGCCAAGATGGGAGTGTACGGGGATTGTATGGCTACACCTTC.

This clone appeared a single time. V gene TRBV6-5 combines with J gene TRBJ2-2, with TRBD1 matching 7 bases. Germline values: CDR1 MNHEY, CDR2 SVGAGI. Trimming took 9 bases from V and 1 from J; bases not matched to a gene: 8. The CDR3 consists of 15 residues. The CDR3 loop reads CASQTGSGNTGELFF. CDR3 DNA sequence: TGTGCCAGTCAGACAGGGTCGGGGAACACCGGGGAGCTGTTTTTT.

This rearrangement joins TRBV5-4 to TRBJ2-2; tentatively, D is TRBD2 (5 bases). From germline, CDR1 is SGHNT and CDR2 YYREEE (reference sequence). Trimming left V 0 bases short and J 5 bases short, with 11 bases between. The CDR3 sequence is 15 residues long. The CDR3 region has the DNA TGTGCCAGCAGCTTGGAGAGGGTTCGGACCGGGGAGCTGTTTTTT. Translating gives CASSLERVRTGELFF.

This chain uses TRBV9 with TRBJ2-2; D call uncertain. V was clipped by 2 bases and J by 3 bases, with 11 bases between them. The CDR3 covers 15 residues. Germline V gene data show CDR1 as SGDLS and CDR2 as YYNGEE. This chain's CDR3 is CASSVRSPDTGELFF. In nucleotides, the CDR3 is TGTGCCAGCAGCGTGAGAAGTCCCGACACCGGGGAGCTGTTTTTT.

The chain joins TRBV9 to TRBJ2-2, with D possibly being TRBD1 (6 bases). V was clipped by 2 bases and J by 2 bases, with 10 bases between them. The CDR3 extends over 15 amino acids. Germline-derived CDR1 and CDR2 are SGDLS and YYNGEE. This chain's CDR3 is CASSVGQINTGELFF. The CDR3 region has the DNA TGTGCCAGCAGCGTTGGACAGATTAACACCGGGGAGCTGTTTTTT.

In its sample, this clone was seen a few times. The chain has TRBV2 and TRBJ1-2; a possible D gene is TRBD1 (6 bases). Trimming took off 8 bases at V and 3 bases at J, with 16 bases between the two ends. The CDR3 extends over 14 amino acids. Germline assignment: CDR1 SNHLY and CDR2 FYNNEI. The CDR3 loop is CASLQGVIDYGYTF. The DNA of the CDR3 is TGTGCCAGCTTACAGGGAGTGATTGACTATGGCTACACCTTC.

The V call is TRBV7-9, the J call TRBJ1-4, with D perhaps matching TRBD1 (5 bases). Looked up from germline, CDR1 is SEHNR and CDR2 is FQNEAQ (reference sequence). The CDR3 extends over 15 amino acids. With 6 bases removed from V and 0 bases from J, the gap between germline ends came to 11 bases. CDR3 in DNA: TGTGCCAGCAGTCCCGCAGGGACAACTAATGAAAAACTGTTTTTT. Translated, it gives CASSPAGTTNEKLFF.

The rearrangement links TRBV7-3 to TRBJ1-1; maybe TRBD1 (6 bases). CDR1 is SGHTA, CDR2 FQGTGA, per germline. The length of the CDR3 is 13 residues. Trimming removed 4 bases at V and 6 bases at J, with 12 bases between. DNA of the CDR3: TGTGCCAGCAGCTCCGGACAGTATGCTGAAGCTTTCTTT. Its protein is CASSSGQYAEAFF.

The V call is TRBV30, the J call TRBJ2-3; possibly TRBD2 for D (6 bases). Germline V gives CDR1 GTSNPN, CDR2 SVGIG (reference sequence). The ends were cut back, 3 bases at V and 9 bases at J, with 22 bases in the middle. The CDR3 is made up of 15 amino acids. CDR3: CAWRTPRVEGRTQYF. The CDR3 DNA sequence: TGTGCCTGGAGAACCCCCAGGGTAGAGGGGAGGACGCAGTATTTT.

This chain connects TRBV27 to TRBJ2-7, with D maybe TRBD2 (6 bases). V lost 6 bases, J lost 2 bases, and 20 bases lay in between. Germline V gene data show CDR1 as MNHEY and CDR2 as SMNVEV (reference sequence). The length of the CDR3 is 16 residues. CDR3 nucleotide sequence: TGTGCCAGCAGCCCTGCCGCGGGGTTTAAGACCTACGAGCAGTACTTC. Translated: CASSPAAGFKTYEQYF.

The gene calls are TRBV11-2 and TRBJ2-7, with 9 bases lining up with TRBD2. CDR1 SGHAT and CDR2 FQNNGV come from the germline V gene. V lost 2 bases to trimming and J lost 4 bases; unmatched junction nucleotides: 3. This CDR3 has 14 residues. The CDR3 bases are TGTGCCAGCAGCTTAATGACTAGCGGTTACGAGCAGTACTTC. This gives the protein CASSLMTSGYEQYF.

The rearrangement joins TRBV5-1 to TRBJ2-3, with D possibly being TRBD2 (6 bases). V was trimmed by 3 bases and J by 1 base, leaving 21 bases between them. This CDR3 has 18 residues. Germline V lookup: CDR1 SGHRS, CDR2 YFSETQ. CDR3 region: CASSSWGSGRVRTDTQYF. The CDR3 DNA sequence: TGCGCCAGCAGCTCTTGGGGGAGCGGGCGGGTGCGCACAGATACGCAGTATTTT.

Here the CDR3 DNA reads TGTGCCAGCACGACGGGGTTCTCCTCTGGGGCCAACGTCCTGACTTTC. Its protein product is CASTTGFSSGANVLTF. This chain uses TRBV19 with TRBJ2-6; possibly TRBD2 for D (5 bases). From germline, CDR1 is LNHDA and CDR2 SQIVND (reference sequence). The CDR3 totals 16 residues. V was cut by 9 bases and J by 0 bases, with 15 bases left in between.

This chain joins TRBV7-9 and TRBJ2-5, with D unclear. The DNA end is a closer match to TRBJ2-7, so the J assignment may be wrong. In germline, CDR1 is SEHNR, CDR2 FQNEAQ (reference sequence). CDR3 size: 14 residues. CDR3 DNA: TGTGCCAGCAGCTTAGTGGCAGTCAACTACGAGCAGTACTTC. Translated: CASSLVAVNYEQYF.

CDR3 amino acids: CASSREYGQIAGELFF. The CDR3 coding sequence is TGCGCCAGCAGCCGCGAATACGGACAGATCGCCGGGGAGCTGTTTTTT. The chain recombines TRBV4-3 with TRBJ2-2; tentative D call: TRBD1 (6 bases). From germline, CDR1 is LGHNA and CDR2 YSLEER. The CDR3 loop spans 16 amino acids. V was cut by 4 bases and J by 6 bases, with 18 bases left in between.

Only one count was recorded for this clone. The genes are TRBV5-1 and TRBJ2-5; 7 bases map to TRBD1. Germline V gives CDR1 SGHRS, CDR2 YFSETQ. Trimming cost V 4 bases and J 5 bases; bases outside gene matches: 17. This CDR3 spans 17 amino acids. The CDR3 region is CASSLGPRQGFVETQYF. The CDR3, as DNA: TGCGCCAGCAGCCTGGGCCCAAGACAGGGTTTCGTGGAGACCCAGTACTTC.

Only a few counts were recorded for this clone. The rearrangement links TRBV7-3 to TRBJ2-5; possibly TRBD1 for D (7 bases). The CDR3 runs to 15 residues. The V end lost 5 bases, the J end lost 5 bases, and 18 bases lay between the germline ends. Germline CDR1 and CDR2: SGHTA and FQGTGA. DNA for the CDR3: TGTGCCAGCAGCCCGGGGGACAGTTGGGGGGAGACCCAGTACTTC. It is translated as CASSPGDSWGETQYF.

The V call is TRBV7-9, the J call TRBJ1-1; D remains unclear. CDR1 SEHNR and CDR2 FQNEAQ come from the germline V gene (reference sequence). This CDR3 contains 12 residues. V was shortened by 1 base and J by 6 bases, with 6 bases between the two germline ends. The CDR3 region is CASSLVQPEAFF. The DNA of the CDR3 is TGTGCCAGCAGCTTAGTACAGCCTGAAGCTTTCTTT.

The rearrangement uses TRBV5-1 and TRBJ2-1; 7 nucleotides agree with TRBD2. The CDR3 consists of 16 residues. Losses at the gene ends were 1 base for V and 4 bases for J; bases not matched to a gene: 8. Germline V gives CDR1 SGHRS, CDR2 YFSETQ. CDR3 in DNA: TGCGCCAGCAGCTTGTCCGCGGGAGCCTCATACAATGAGCAGTTCTTC. This sequence encodes CASSLSAGASYNEQFF.

The chain carries TRBV7-3 and TRBJ2-7; 9 positions match TRBD1. The CDR3 runs 15 residues. The germline gives CDR1 SGHTA, CDR2 FQGTGA. The ends lost 4 bases at V and 5 bases at J; junction bases unmatched: 9. In DNA, the CDR3 is TGTGCCAGCAGCTCCACAGGGGGCTGGATGGACGAGCAGTACTTC. It is translated as CASSSTGGWMDEQYF.

This clone appeared a single time. This chain uses TRBV15 with TRBJ2-5; 13 bases are shared with TRBD2. The CDR3 runs 14 residues. Germline loops: CDR1 LNHNV, CDR2 YYDKDF (reference sequence). J gave up 6 bases and V 7 bases, and 5 bases lay outside the gene matches. CDR3 in amino acids: CATTGTSGDKTQYF. The CDR3 region has the DNA TGTGCCACCACTGGGACTAGCGGGGATAAGACCCAGTACTTC. Combining the CDR3 with reference TRBV15 and TRBJ2-5 gives the whole variable domain DAMVIQNPRYQVTQFGKPVTLSCSQTLNHNVMYWYQQKSSQAPKLLFHYYDKDFNNEADTPDNFQSRRPNTSFCFLDIRSPGLGDTAMYLCATTGTSGDKTQYFGPGTRLLVL.